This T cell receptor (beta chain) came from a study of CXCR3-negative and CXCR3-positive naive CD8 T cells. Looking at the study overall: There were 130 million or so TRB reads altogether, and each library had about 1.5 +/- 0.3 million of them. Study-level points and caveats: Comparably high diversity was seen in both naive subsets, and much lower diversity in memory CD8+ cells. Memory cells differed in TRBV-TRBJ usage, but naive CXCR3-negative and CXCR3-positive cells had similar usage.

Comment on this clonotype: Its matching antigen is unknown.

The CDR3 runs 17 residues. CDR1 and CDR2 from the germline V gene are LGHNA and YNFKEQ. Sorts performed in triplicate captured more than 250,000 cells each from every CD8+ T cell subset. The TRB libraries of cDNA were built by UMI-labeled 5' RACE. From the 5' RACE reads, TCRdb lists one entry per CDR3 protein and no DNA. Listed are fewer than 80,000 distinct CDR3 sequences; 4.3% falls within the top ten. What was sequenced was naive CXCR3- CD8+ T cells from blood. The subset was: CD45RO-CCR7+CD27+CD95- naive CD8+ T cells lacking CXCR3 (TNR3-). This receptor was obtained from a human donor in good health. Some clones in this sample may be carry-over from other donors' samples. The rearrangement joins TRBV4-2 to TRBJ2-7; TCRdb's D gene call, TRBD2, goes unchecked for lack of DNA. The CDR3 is CASSQYGTSGDSYEQYF.